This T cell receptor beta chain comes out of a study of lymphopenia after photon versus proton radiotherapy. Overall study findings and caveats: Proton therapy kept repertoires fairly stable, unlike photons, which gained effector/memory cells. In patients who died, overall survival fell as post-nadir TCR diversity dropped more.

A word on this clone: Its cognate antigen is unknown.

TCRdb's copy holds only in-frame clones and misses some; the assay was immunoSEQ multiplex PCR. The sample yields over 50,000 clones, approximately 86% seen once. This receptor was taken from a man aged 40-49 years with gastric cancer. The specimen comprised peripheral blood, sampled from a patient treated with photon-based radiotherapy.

In DNA, the CDR3 is TGCGCCAGCAGCCCCACTGCTAGCGGGGGACCCACCTCCTACAATGAGCAGTTCTTC. Amino acids: CASSPTASGGPTSYNEQFF. The rearrangement links TRBV5-1 to TRBJ2-1; TRBD2 matches at 10 bases. Germline assignment: CDR1 SGHRS and CDR2 YFSETQ. V shed 4 bases, J shed 0 bases, and the junction held 13 bases outside the gene matches. The CDR3 has 19 amino acids.